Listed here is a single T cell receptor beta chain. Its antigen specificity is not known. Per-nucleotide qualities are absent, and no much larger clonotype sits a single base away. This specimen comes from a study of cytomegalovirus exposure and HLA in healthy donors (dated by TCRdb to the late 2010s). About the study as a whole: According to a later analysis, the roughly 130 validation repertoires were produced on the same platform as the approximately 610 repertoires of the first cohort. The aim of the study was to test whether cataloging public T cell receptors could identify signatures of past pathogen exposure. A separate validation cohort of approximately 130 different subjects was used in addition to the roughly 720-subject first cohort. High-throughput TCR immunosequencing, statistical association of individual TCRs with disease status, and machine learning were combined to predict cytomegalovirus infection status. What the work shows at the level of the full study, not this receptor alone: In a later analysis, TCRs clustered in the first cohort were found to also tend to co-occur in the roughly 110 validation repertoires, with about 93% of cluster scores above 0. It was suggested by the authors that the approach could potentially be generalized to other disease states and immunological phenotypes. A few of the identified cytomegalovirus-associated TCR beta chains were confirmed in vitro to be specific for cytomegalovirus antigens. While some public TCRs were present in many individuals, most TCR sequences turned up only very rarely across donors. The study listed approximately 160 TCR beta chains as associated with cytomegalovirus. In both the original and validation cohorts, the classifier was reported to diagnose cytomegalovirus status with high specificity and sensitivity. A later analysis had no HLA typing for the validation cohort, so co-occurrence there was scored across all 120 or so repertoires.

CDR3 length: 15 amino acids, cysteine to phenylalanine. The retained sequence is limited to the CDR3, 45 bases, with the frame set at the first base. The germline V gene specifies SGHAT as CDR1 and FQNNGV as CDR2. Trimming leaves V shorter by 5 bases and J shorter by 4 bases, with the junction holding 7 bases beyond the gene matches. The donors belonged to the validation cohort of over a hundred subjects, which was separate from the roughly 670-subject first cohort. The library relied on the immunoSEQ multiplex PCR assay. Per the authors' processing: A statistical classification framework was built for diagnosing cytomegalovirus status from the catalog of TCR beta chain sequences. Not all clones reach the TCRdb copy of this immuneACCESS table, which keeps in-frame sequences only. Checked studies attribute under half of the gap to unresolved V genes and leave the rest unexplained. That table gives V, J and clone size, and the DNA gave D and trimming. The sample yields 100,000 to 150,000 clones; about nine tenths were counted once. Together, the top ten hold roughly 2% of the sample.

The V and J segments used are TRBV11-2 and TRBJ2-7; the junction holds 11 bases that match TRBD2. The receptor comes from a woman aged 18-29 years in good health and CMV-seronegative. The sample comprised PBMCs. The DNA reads TGTGCCAGCAGCACCGGGACTAGCGGTAAATACGAGCAGTACTTC. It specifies CASSTGTSGKYEQYF.